These T cell receptor beta chains were read from a single sample in a study of T cells expressing NK-cell markers. TCRdb re-called the 5' RACE reads; one entry per CDR3 protein, DNA not given. This repertoire includes roughly 300,000 distinct CDR3 sequences. The sample taken for sequencing was blood T cells: a sorted CD56 or NKG2C T cell subset, CD4+ or CD8+ T cells, or bulk PBMC T cells (not recorded which). These receptors came from a woman between 18 and 69 years old in good health. CDR3s include the opening cysteine and the closing phenylalanine or tryptophan.

>TRBV7-2|TRBJ1-1
CASSPRPGGMNTEAFF
>TRBV20-1|TRBJ2-7
CSARDPPQGPQYF
>TRBV20-1|TRBJ2-1
CSARDPQSSSYNEQFF
>TRBV9|TRBJ2-3
CASSAALTDTQYF
>TRBV21-1|TRBJ1-5
CASMCRGRDSNQPQHF
>TRBV6-5|TRBJ2-5
CASSSYRQGQETQYF
>TRBV7-2|TRBJ2-7
CASSLAETSGIYEQYF
>TRBV7-2|TRBJ2-3
CASSFSGTTQYF
>TRBV12-3/TRBV12-4|TRBJ1-5
CASRPGGTGNQPQHF
>TRBV5-1|TRBJ1-4
CASSPGTIPSGEKLFF
>TRBV7-2|TRBJ1-6
CASSHSDPTGRGLHF
>TRBV6-5|TRBJ2-1
CASSYLRIRTSGGYNEQFF
>TRBV9|TRBJ2-5
CASSGPSGGGETQYF
>TRBV6-1|TRBJ1-1
CASSKPTGGDTEAFF
>TRBV6-1|TRBJ1-1
CASSEDHRGNTEAFF
>TRBV20-1|TRBJ2-1
CSAFSPQPGQRPSSYNEQFF
>TRBV5-1|TRBJ2-1
CASSPDTNPYNEQFF
>TRBV5-1|TRBJ2-3
CASSSGTSRGTQYF
>TRBV6-2/TRBV6-3|TRBJ2-7
CASSHQAGVSEQYF
>TRBV4-2|TRBJ2-2
CASSQEGTSGNELFF
>TRBV6-6|TRBJ1-4
CASTQRLREKLFF
>TRBV18|TRBJ2-5
CASSSGLAETQYF
>TRBV5-1|TRBJ2-1
CASKKGTNPYDSYNEQFF
>TRBV3-1|TRBJ2-1
CASSRLSSYNEQFF
>TRBV20-1|TRBJ2-3
CSARVQPGDTQYF
>TRBV5-6|TRBJ1-5
CARPGLQPQHF
>TRBV7-9|TRBJ1-6
CASSLGEQANSPLHF
>TRBV20-1|TRBJ2-7
CSAPPGGGIYEQYF
>TRBV20-1|TRBJ2-7
CSAGPSGLVYEQYF
>TRBV18|TRBJ2-1
CASSPAQGSMNEQFF
>TRBV12-3/TRBV12-4|TRBJ2-5
CASTTQDPRETQYF
>TRBV24-1|TRBJ2-1
CATQIGPLENEQFF
>TRBV7-8|TRBJ2-5
CASSGRLYQETQYF
>TRBV9|TRBJ2-5
CASSSGTSGATTQYF
>TRBV4-3|TRBJ2-7
CASSHKPRTPGDYEQYF
>TRBV20-1|TRBJ1-1
CSARVGRNTEAFF
>TRBV11-3|TRBJ2-2
CASSRDQNTGELFF
>TRBV20-1|TRBJ2-5
CSARDLRGKETQYF
>TRBV9|TRBJ2-1
CASSVAPGADNEQFF
>TRBV28|TRBJ2-5
CASSYRAGETQYF
>TRBV20-1|TRBJ1-5
CSASPTLDQPQHF
>TRBV7-2|TRBJ1-5
CASSPYSLGNQPQHF
>TRBV6-5|TRBJ1-1
CAIGTGNTEAFF
>TRBV3-1|TRBJ2-7
CASSNSGEQYF